These 26 T cell receptor beta chains were all obtained from the same sample, sequenced in a study of shared T cell receptors in the human thymus. Clones were sequenced by immunoSEQ multiplex PCR, and TCRdb holds only the in-frame ones, with some missing. The repertoire has 720,000 or so clones, 80% to 90% of them found once; the top ten carry about 0.011%. These sequences were also reported in another study, on human thymus T cells.

The sample taken for sequencing was thymocytes. Receptors were obtained from a girl less than two years old with a congenital heart defect.

The chain combines TRBV5-5 with TRBJ2-5, with D maybe TRBD1 (5 bases). This CDR3 contains 14 residues. The V end was cut by 0 bases, the J end by 5 bases, with 11 bases between. Germline assignment: CDR1 SGHKS and CDR2 YYEKEE (reference sequence). The CDR3 bases are TGTGCCAGCAGCTTGGCCCACAGGATTGAGACCCAGTACTTC. Translation: CASSLAHRIETQYF.

V and J are TRBV28 and TRBJ1-1, with TRBD1 as a possible D gene (6 bases). CDR1 and CDR2 from the germline V gene are MDHEN and SYDVKM. The CDR3 consists of 16 residues. Trimming removed 2 bases from V and 0 bases from J, with 13 bases in between. In DNA, the CDR3 is TGTGCCAGCAGTTTAATGGGGGGGCTAGTGAACACTGAAGCTTTCTTT. The encoded protein is CASSLMGGLVNTEAFF.

The chain links TRBV2 to TRBJ2-5; 9 nucleotides agree with TRBD2. CDR1 is SNHLY and CDR2 is FYNNEI in the germline V gene. J gave up 2 bases and V 5 bases, and 12 bases lay outside the gene matches. This CDR3 comprises 17 residues. Written as DNA, the CDR3 is TGTGCCAGCAGTCCCAGAATTAGACTAGCGGTACAAGAGACCCAGTACTTC. Translation gives CASSPRIRLAVQETQYF.

The chain recombines TRBV11-2 with TRBJ2-1, with D hard to call. The V gene lost 1 base and the J gene lost 6 bases, with 19 bases spanning the gap. In germline, CDR1 is SGHAT, CDR2 FQNNGV. The CDR3 length is 17 residues. Here the CDR3 DNA reads TGTGCCAGCAGCTTAGGTTCGGCCCCCATGGGCCCCAATGAGCAGTTCTTC. Protein: CASSLGSAPMGPNEQFF.

The chain combines TRBV9 with TRBJ2-5, with TRBD2 identical over 8 bases. The CDR3 extends over 16 amino acids. V lost 0 bases to trimming and J lost 2 bases; unmatched junction nucleotides: 6. CDR1 and CDR2 (germline): SGDLS, YYNGEE. Written as DNA, the CDR3 is TGTGCCAGCAGCGTAGTCCCGGGGGGGGGTCAAGAGACCCAGTACTTC. Its translation: CASSVVPGGGQETQYF.

This clone has just a few counts. The chain has TRBV7-3 and TRBJ2-2; possible D gene TRBD1, 6 bases. Trimming stripped 1 base from V and 5 bases from J, with 14 bases between. The CDR3 length is 16 residues. Germline V CDR1 and CDR2: SGHTA, FQGTGA. DNA of the CDR3: TGTGCCAGCAGCTTAATATCCAGGGGAGAAACCGGGGAGCTGTTTTTT. It codes for CASSLISRGETGELFF.

The chain couples TRBV5-6 to TRBJ2-7, with TRBD1 matching over 10 bases. There are 15 residues in the CDR3. The germline V gene encodes CDR1 SGHDT and CDR2 YYEEEE. The ends lost 4 bases at V and 0 bases at J; junction bases unmatched: 4. The DNA of the CDR3 is TGTGCCAGCAGCCAGGGACAGGGGCACTCCTACGAGCAGTACTTC. Encoded protein: CASSQGQGHSYEQYF.

In this sample, this clone turned up a few times. The chain employs TRBV5-6 and TRBJ1-4; 8 bases agree with TRBD1. This CDR3 contains 19 residues. The junction had 16 bases not matched to a gene; V was cut back by 3 bases and J by 3 bases. Germline CDR1 and CDR2: SGHDT and YYEEEE. The CDR3 nucleotides are TGTGCCAGCAGCTCAAAGACAGGGGTCTTTCACACCTCTAATGAAAAACTGTTTTTT. As protein: CASSSKTGVFHTSNEKLFF.

This clone was recorded once. CDR3 amino acids: CASSLLTDMNTEAFF. Here the CDR3 DNA reads TGTGCCAGCAGTTTATTGACAGACATGAACACTGAAGCTTTCTTT. The chain has TRBV27 and TRBJ1-1; the D gene is possibly TRBD1 (5 bases). The CDR3 spans 15 residues. CDR1 and CDR2 from the germline V gene are MNHEY and SMNVEV (reference sequence). Trimming removed 1 base at V and 0 bases at J, with 9 bases between.

The V gene is TRBV19, the J gene TRBJ2-7; perhaps TRBD2 as D (6 bases). CDR3 size: 15 residues. Trimming shortened V by 2 bases and J by 3 bases, and 14 bases separated the two germline ends. CDR1 and CDR2 from the germline V gene are LNHDA and SQIVND (reference sequence). DNA for the CDR3: TGTGCCAGTAGTATATGGAGGGATCGGGACTACGAGCAGTACTTC. This encodes CASSIWRDRDYEQYF.

The chain links TRBV27 to TRBJ1-2; 7 bases map to TRBD1. With 5 bases clipped from V and 4 bases from J, the junction kept 13 bases outside the gene matches. This CDR3 has 16 residues. Germline CDR1 MNHEY, CDR2 SMNVEV (reference sequence). The DNA for the CDR3 is TGTGCCAGCAGTATACAGAGCCGACAGGGACCCTATGGCTACACCTTC. Amino acid sequence: CASSIQSRQGPYGYTF.

The chain employs TRBV28 and TRBJ1-2, with a tentative D call TRBD1 (5 bases). Germline V gene data show CDR1 as MDHEN and CDR2 as SYDVKM. The CDR3 is 17 amino acids. With 5 bases removed from V and 0 bases from J, the gap between germline ends came to 19 bases. The DNA of the CDR3 is TGTGCCAGCAGTCCTAATGGGGCCCCAAAGACTAACTATGGCTACACCTTC. Amino acid sequence: CASSPNGAPKTNYGYTF.

The chain has TRBV7-9 and TRBJ1-2; TRBD1 matches at 10 bases. From germline, CDR1 is SEHNR and CDR2 FQNEAQ (reference sequence). This CDR3 spans 15 amino acids. V was pared by 5 bases and J by 4 bases, with 7 bases of the junction left unmatched. The CDR3 nucleotides read TGTGCCAGCAGCCCGGGACAGGGGCCTTTCTATGGCTACACCTTC. This gives the protein CASSPGQGPFYGYTF.

J is TRBJ2-7 and V is TRBV10-3, with TRBD2 identical over 12 bases. Germline values: CDR1 ENHRY, CDR2 SYGVKD. With 0 bases clipped from V and 6 bases from J, the junction kept 15 bases outside the gene matches. The length of the CDR3 is 19 residues. The CDR3 bases are TGTGCCATCAGTGAGTCGGTTCTAGCGGGGGGGCGATGGGTTCGCGAGCAGTACTTC. It is translated as CAISESVLAGGRWVREQYF.

This chain connects TRBV7-9 to TRBJ1-1, with D unclear. Germline CDR1 and CDR2: SEHNR and FQNEAQ (reference sequence). This CDR3 is 12 amino acids long. The V gene lost 5 bases and the J gene lost 8 bases, with 12 bases spanning the gap. The CDR3 nucleotides read TGTGCCAGCAGCCAAACTCAGGAAGAAGCTTTCTTT. Amino acid sequence: CASSQTQEEAFF.

This clone was counted a single time. This chain joins TRBV5-6 and TRBJ1-2; 10 bases are a match to TRBD1. The CDR3 runs to 16 residues. The junction had 10 bases not matched to a gene; V was cut back by 0 bases and J by 8 bases. Germline CDR1 is SGHDT and CDR2 is YYEEEE. CDR3 amino acids: CASSLVVRDRGGGYTF. The CDR3 coding sequence is TGTGCCAGCAGCTTGGTCGTCCGGGACAGGGGAGGGGGCTACACCTTC.

The sample holds a few counts of this clone. CDR3 amino acids: CASSPPGVNTEAFF. As DNA, the CDR3 is TGTGCCAGCAGCCCTCCCGGGGTAAACACTGAAGCTTTCTTT. The chain uses TRBV5-4 and TRBJ1-1; D unresolved. The CDR3 contains 14 residues. The V and J ends lost 4 bases and 2 bases respectively, with 12 bases between them. Germline CDR1 reads SGHNT; CDR2 reads YYREEE (reference sequence).

The chain joins TRBV18 to TRBJ1-2; D is uncertain. From germline, CDR1 is KGHSH and CDR2 LQKENI. The CDR3 is made up of 18 amino acids. Trimming took off 1 base at V and 4 bases at J, with 22 bases between the two ends. CDR3 residues: CASSPRGSPTHYTYGYTF. CDR3 sequence (DNA): TGTGCCAGCTCACCACGAGGGTCTCCTACACACTACACCTATGGCTACACCTTC. Full variable domain (rest looked up from reference TRBV18 and TRBJ1-2): NAGVMQNPRHLVRRRGQEARLRCSPMKGHSHVYWYRQLPEEGLKFMVYLQKENIIDESGMPKERFSAEFPKEGPSILRIQQVVRGDSAAYFCASSPRGSPTHYTYGYTFGSGTRLTVV.

This clone appeared a few times. The chain combines TRBV5-1 with TRBJ2-3; D is unclear. The V end was cut by 2 bases, the J end by 2 bases, with 9 bases between. CDR1 and CDR2 (germline): SGHRS, YFSETQ. The CDR3 contains 14 residues. CDR3 protein: CASSFPLNTDTQYF. DNA of the CDR3: TGCGCCAGCAGCTTCCCACTCAACACAGATACGCAGTATTTT.

The chain employs TRBV29-1 and TRBJ2-7, with TRBD1 matching over 10 bases. The trim removed 6 bases at V and 5 bases at J, leaving 10 bases unmatched. The CDR3 covers 14 residues. Per the germline V gene, CDR1 is SQVTM and CDR2 is ANQGSEA. CDR3 sequence: CSVIPGQGSHEQYF. DNA of the CDR3: TGCAGCGTGATTCCGGGACAGGGGTCCCACGAGCAGTACTTC.

The chain links TRBV5-1 to TRBJ2-3; D gene unclear. With 2 bases removed from V and 2 bases from J, the gap between germline ends came to 6 bases. The CDR3 length is 13 residues. CDR1 SGHRS and CDR2 YFSETQ come from the germline V gene. In nucleotides, the CDR3 is TGCGCCAGCAGCTTAATGGCCACAGATACGCAGTATTTT. Protein sequence: CASSLMATDTQYF. Using reference TRBV5-1 and TRBJ2-3 for the parts outside the CDR3, the full variable domain is KAGVTQTPRYLIKTRGQQVTLSCSPISGHRSVSWYQQTPGQGLQFLFEYFSETQRNKGNFPGRFSGRQFSNSRSEMNVSTLELGDSALYLCASSLMATDTQYFGPGTRLTVL.

This sequence joins TRBV5-1 and TRBJ1-2, with 8 bases lining up with TRBD1. The V segment lost 0 bases and the J segment 8 bases; nucleotides outside the gene matches: 6. The CDR3 is 14 amino acids. The germline V gene encodes CDR1 SGHRS and CDR2 YFSETQ. CDR3 bases: TGCGCCAGCAGCTTGGTTCAGGGGGCGCGGGGCTACACCTTC. This codes for CASSLVQGARGYTF.

The chain's CDR3 is CASSLVPGGGYEQYF. The CDR3 coding sequence is TGTGCCAGCAGCTTGGTGCCGGGGGGCGGCTACGAGCAGTACTTC. The chain joins TRBV5-6 to TRBJ2-7, with TRBD2 as a possible D gene (7 bases). The V gene lost 0 bases and the J gene lost 3 bases, with 13 bases spanning the gap. CDR1 and CDR2 (germline): SGHDT, YYEEEE. This CDR3 comprises 15 residues.

This chain connects TRBV5-8 to TRBJ2-7, with 9 bases matching TRBD1. Germline-derived CDR1 and CDR2 are SGHTS and YDEGEE. The V and J ends lost 4 bases and 0 bases, in that order; junction bases with no gene match: 11. This CDR3 contains 17 residues. The CDR3 sequence is CASSLASTGGVSYEQYF. CDR3 nucleotide sequence: TGTGCCAGCAGCCTAGCGTCCACAGGGGGCGTCTCCTACGAGCAGTACTTC.

J is TRBJ2-5 and V is TRBV9, with 10 bases aligning to TRBD2. Trimming cost V 3 bases and J 3 bases; bases outside gene matches: 8. This CDR3 spans 16 amino acids. The germline gives CDR1 SGDLS, CDR2 YYNGEE. CDR3 sequence reads: CASSAGTSAPKETQYF. The DNA for the CDR3 is TGTGCCAGCAGCGCGGGGACTAGCGCACCTAAAGAGACCCAGTACTTC.

This chain joins TRBV10-1 and TRBJ1-1; no clear D. This CDR3 comprises 13 residues. Germline CDR1 and CDR2: WNHNN and SYGVQD (reference sequence). Trimming removed 5 bases from V and 0 bases from J, with 7 bases in between. CDR3 amino acids: CASSKEVNTEAFF. CDR3 bases: TGCGCCAGCAGTAAAGAGGTGAACACTGAAGCTTTCTTT.